Given below is one T cell receptor beta chain in context. Its specificity is not known. The table came from immunoSEQ multiplex PCR; TCRdb's copy has only in-frame clones and leaves some out. Of about 150,000 clones in the sample, under 95% were seen once. CDR3 length: 12 amino acids. V lost 2 bases, J lost 5 bases, and 6 bases lay in between. The germline V gene encodes CDR1 SGHRS and CDR2 YFSETQ. This sample was taken from a study of T cell responses to AZD1222 COVID-19 vaccine. Study findings and constraints: Clonal diversity was possibly underestimated; the donors were predominantly white British and more often female. Reports indicate that nearly half of spike-specific TCRs are directed at unmutated variant regions.

The starting material was peripheral blood, obtained on day 0 of AZD1222 vaccination. The sequence derives from an adult in good health. The rearrangement uses TRBV5-1 and TRBJ2-3; D remains unclear. The CDR3 here is CASSFPGDTQYF. DNA of the CDR3: TGCGCCAGCAGCTTCCCCGGAGATACGCAGTATTTT.